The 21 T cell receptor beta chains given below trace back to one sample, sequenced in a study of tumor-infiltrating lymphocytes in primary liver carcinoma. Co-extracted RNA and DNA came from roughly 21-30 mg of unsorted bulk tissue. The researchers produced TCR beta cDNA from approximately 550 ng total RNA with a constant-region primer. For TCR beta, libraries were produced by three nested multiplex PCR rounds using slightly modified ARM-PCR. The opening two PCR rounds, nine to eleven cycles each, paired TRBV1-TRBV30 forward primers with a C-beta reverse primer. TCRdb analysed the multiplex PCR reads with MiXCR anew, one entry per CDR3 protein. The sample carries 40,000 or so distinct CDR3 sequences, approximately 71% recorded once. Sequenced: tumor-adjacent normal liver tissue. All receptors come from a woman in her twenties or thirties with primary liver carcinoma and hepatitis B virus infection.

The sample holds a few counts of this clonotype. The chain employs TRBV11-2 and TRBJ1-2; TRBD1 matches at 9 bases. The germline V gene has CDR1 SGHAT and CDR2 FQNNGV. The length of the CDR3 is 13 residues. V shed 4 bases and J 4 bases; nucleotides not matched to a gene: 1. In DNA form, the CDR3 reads TGTGCCAGCAGCTCGGACAGGGGCTATGGCTACACCTTC. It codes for CASSSDRGYGYTF.

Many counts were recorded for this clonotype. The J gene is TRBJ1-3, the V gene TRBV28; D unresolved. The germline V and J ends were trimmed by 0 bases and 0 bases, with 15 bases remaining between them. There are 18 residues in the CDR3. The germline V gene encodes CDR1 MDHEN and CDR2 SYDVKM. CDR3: CASSLCPETVRSGNTIYF. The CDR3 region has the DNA TGTGCCAGCAGTTTATGCCCTGAGACGGTCCGCTCTGGAAACACCATATATTTT.

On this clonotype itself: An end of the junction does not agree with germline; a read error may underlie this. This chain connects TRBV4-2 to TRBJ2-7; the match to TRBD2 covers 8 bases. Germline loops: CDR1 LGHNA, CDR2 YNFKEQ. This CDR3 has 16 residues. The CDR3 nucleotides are TGTGCCAGCAGCCAAGCCGCCGAGCGGGAGTTGCATGAGCGGTACTTC. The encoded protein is CASSQAAERELHERYF.

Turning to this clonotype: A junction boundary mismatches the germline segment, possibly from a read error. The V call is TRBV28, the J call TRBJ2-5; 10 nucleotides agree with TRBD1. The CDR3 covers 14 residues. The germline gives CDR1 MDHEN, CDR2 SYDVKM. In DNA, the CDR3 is TGTGCCAGCAGTAACCGGGACAGGGGAGAGGCCCAGTACTTC. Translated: CASSNRDRGEAQYF.

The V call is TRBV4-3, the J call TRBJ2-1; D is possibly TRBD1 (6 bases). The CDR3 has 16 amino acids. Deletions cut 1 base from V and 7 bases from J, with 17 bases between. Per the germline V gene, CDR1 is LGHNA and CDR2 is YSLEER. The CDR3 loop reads CASSQGAGGRANEQFF. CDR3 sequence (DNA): TGCGCCAGCAGCCAAGGAGCTGGGGGCAGGGCAAATGAGCAGTTCTTC.

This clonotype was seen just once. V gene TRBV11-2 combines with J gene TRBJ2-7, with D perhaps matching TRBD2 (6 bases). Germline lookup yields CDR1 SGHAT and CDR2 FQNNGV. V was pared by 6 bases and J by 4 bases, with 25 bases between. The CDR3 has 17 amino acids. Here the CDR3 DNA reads TGTGCCAGCAGTATCACAGGAGGGGACTCTTGGTCGTACGAGCAGTACTTC. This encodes CASSITGGDSWSYEQYF.

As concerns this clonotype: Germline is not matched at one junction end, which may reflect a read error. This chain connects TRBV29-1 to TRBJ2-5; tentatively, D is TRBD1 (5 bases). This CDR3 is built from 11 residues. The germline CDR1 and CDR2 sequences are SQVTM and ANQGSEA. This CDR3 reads CSVGPIETQHF. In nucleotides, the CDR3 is TGCAGCGTGGGGCCGATAGAGACCCAGCACTTC.

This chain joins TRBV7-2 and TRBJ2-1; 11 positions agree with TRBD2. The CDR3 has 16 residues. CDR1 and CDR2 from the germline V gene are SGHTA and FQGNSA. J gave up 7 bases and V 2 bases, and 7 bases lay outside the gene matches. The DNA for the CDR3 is TGTGCCAGCAGCTTATACGGGACTAGCGGAGGGAATGAGCAGTTCTTC. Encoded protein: CASSLYGTSGGNEQFF.

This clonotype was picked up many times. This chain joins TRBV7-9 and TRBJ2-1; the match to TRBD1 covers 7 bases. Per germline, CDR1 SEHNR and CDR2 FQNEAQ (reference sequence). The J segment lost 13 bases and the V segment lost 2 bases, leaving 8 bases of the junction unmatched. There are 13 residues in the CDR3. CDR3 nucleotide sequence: TGTGCCAGCAGCTTAAGCGCGTCAGGGGGTCAGTTCTTC. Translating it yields CASSLSASGGQFF.

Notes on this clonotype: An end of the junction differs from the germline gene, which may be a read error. The CDR3: CASSGRDRGPYEQYF. The CDR3 DNA is TGTGCTAGCAGTGGAAGGGACAGGGGGCCCTACGAGCAGTACTTC. The rearrangement joins TRBV6-1 to TRBJ2-7, with TRBD1 matching 12 bases. Germline CDR1 MNHNS, CDR2 SASEGT. The CDR3 totals 15 residues.

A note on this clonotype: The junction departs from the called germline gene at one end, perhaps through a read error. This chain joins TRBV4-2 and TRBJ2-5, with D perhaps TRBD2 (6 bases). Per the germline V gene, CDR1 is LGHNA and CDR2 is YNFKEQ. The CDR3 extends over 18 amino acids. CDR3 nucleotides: TGTGCCAGCAGCCAAGAATATTGGCTAGCGAGAGCGGTGGAGATCCAGTACTTC. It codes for CASSQEYWLARAVEIQYF.

CDR3 residues: CASGWGYQPQHF. Written as DNA, the CDR3 is TGTGCCAGTGGTTGGGGGTATCAGCCCCAGCATTTT. The chain uses TRBV19 and TRBJ1-5; TRBD1 might be the D (5 bases). Germline CDR1 and CDR2: LNHDA and SQIVND (reference sequence). The CDR3 covers 12 residues. Trimming removed 8 bases at V and 5 bases at J, with 10 bases between.

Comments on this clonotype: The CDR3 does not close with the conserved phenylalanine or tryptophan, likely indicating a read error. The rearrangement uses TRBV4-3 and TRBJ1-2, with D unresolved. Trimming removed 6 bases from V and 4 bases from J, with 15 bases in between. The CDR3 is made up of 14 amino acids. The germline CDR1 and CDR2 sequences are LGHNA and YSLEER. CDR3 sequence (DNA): TGCGCCAGCAGGGCTGAGTTGGATATCTATGGCTACACCATC. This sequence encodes CASRAELDIYGYTI.

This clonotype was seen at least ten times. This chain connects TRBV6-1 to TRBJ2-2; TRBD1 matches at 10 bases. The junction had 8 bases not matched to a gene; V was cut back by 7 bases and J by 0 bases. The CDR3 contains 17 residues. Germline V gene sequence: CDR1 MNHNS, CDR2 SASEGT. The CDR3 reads CASNRDRGSTNTGELFF. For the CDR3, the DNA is TGTGCCAGCAACCGGGACAGGGGATCGACGAACACCGGGGAGCTGTTTTTT.

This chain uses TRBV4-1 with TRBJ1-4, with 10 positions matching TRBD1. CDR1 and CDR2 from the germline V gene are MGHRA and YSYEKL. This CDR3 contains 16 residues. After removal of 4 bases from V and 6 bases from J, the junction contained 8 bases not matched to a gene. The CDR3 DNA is TGCGCCAGCAGCCCCCTGACAGGGACAGGGGATGAAAAACTGTTTTTT. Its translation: CASSPLTGTGDEKLFF.

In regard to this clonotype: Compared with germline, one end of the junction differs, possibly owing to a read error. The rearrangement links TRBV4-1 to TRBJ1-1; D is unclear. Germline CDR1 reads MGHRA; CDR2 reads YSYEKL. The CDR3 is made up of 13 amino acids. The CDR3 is CASSHSLKTEAFF. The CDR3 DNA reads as TGCGCCAGCAGCCACTCCCTGAAGACTGAAGCTTTCTTT.

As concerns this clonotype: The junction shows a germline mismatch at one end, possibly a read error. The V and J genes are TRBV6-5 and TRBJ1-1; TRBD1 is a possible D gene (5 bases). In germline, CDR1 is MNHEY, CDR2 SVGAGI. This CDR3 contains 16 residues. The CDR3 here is CAGRTHGAVKNTEAIF. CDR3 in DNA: TGTGCCGGCAGAACCCACGGGGCGGTGAAGAACACTGAAGCTATCTTT.

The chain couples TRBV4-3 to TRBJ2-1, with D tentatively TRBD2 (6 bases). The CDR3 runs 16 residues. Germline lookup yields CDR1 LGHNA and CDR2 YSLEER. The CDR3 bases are TGCGCGGGCAGCCAGGATGCGGGAAGCTCCTACAATGAGCAGTTCTTC. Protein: CAGSQDAGSSYNEQFF.

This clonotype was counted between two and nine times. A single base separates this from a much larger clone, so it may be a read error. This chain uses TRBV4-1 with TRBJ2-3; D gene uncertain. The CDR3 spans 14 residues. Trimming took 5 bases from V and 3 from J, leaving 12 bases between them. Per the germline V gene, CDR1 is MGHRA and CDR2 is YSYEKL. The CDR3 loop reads CASSSRSRTDTQYF. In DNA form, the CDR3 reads TGCGCCAGCAGCTCACGAAGCAGGACAGATACGCAGTATTTT.

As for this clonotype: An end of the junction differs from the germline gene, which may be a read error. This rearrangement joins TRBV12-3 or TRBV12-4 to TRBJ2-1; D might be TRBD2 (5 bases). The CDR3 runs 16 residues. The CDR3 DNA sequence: TGTGCCAGTCGGCAAGGAGGAAGGGAGAGCCTAGATGAGCAATTCTTC. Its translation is CASRQGGRESLDEQFF.

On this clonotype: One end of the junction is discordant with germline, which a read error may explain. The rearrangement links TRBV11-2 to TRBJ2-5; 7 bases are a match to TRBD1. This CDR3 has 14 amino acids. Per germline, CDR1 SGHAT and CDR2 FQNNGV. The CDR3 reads CASSLERGLETHYF. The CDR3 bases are TGTGCCAGTAGCTTAGAGAGGGGGCTGGAGACCCATTACTTC.